The TCR beta chain under discussion was sequenced for a study of blood T cell repertoires in COVID-19. Across the study: There were acute and convalescent COVID-19 samples, and they came from the United States, Italy and Spain. The analysed material was cDNA or gDNA that came from T cells, B-cell-depleted T cells, or PBMCs.

In the original analysis: Estimation of nucleated cell counts was performed using reference gene primer amplification. Assay used: immunoSEQ multiplex PCR; TCRdb lists only in-frame clones, some missing. V and J calls and clone size follow that table, whereas D and trimming were derived from the DNA. This sample has roughly 99,000 clones, with 84% found just once. From germline, CDR1 is SGHTA and CDR2 FQGNSA. CDR3 length: 15 residues. J gave up 4 bases and V 4 bases, and 5 bases lay outside the gene matches. This chain connects TRBV7-2 to TRBJ2-3, with 10 bases aligning to TRBD2. This TCR was sampled from a human donor in a cohort sampled during active COVID-19. Sequenced material: peripheral blood. The CDR3 loop reads CASSSLAGVADTQYF. As DNA, the CDR3 is TGTGCCAGCAGCTCCCTAGCGGGAGTGGCAGATACGCAGTATTTT.